This T cell receptor beta chain was sequenced for a study of T cells in Graves' hyperthyroidism and ophthalmopathy. Study-wide background: Before any treatment, at initial diagnosis, peripheral blood was collected. The study's findings and limits: Model-based prediction identified ophthalmopathy a median about 6.8 months prior to its onset. Expanded thyroid clonotypes (above 0.001) were mostly also found in blood.

The investigators amplified TCR beta CDR3 regions from RNA transcripts. The TCR CDR3 was amplified in a first-round RT-PCR using the HTBI primer set. A single record per CDR3 protein comes from TCRdb applying MiXCR to the multiplex PCR reads. The sample consists of fewer than 600,000 distinct CDR3 sequences, about 15% of them appearing once. This clonotype was recorded many times. No antigen is known for it. It was considered stable Graves' hyperthyroidism when ophthalmopathy did not progress within 18 months. CDR1 SGHAT and CDR2 FQNNGV come from the germline V gene. This CDR3 region has 14 residues. V was trimmed by 4 bases and J by 0 bases, leaving 10 bases between them.

Input material: blood. The chain couples TRBV11-2 to TRBJ2-7; D is uncertain. This receptor was obtained from a woman between 40 and 55 years old with Graves' hyperthyroidism. The CDR3: CASSSWTDSYEQYF. CDR3 nucleotide sequence: TGTGCCAGCAGCTCCTGGACGGACTCCTACGAGCAGTACTTC.